The 24 T cell receptor beta chains below come from one sample, sequenced in a study of vaccination and CD4 T cells after COVID-19. The study sequenced cultured CD4+ T cell DNA using the Oncomine TCR Beta short-read assay. TCRdb processed the PCR reads anew with MiXCR; each CDR3 protein has one entry. The sample lists 9,500 to 15,000 distinct CDR3 sequences; more than 40% were seen once. Their antigens are not known. Treatment meaning: roughly nine-day PBMC culture with coronavirus spike peptide pools or control peptides (ViraFEST assay). The sequencing input was CD4+ T cells from blood, cultured in vitro. These TCRs come from a human donor who had recovered from COVID-19.

This sequence joins TRBV18 and TRBJ1-1; D might be TRBD1 (5 bases). Trimming pared 4 bases from V and 0 bases from J, leaving 9 bases between. The CDR3 totals 14 residues. Germline loops: CDR1 KGHSH, CDR2 LQKENI. CDR3 DNA: TGTGCCAGCTCACGCGAGGGGATGAACACTGAAGCTTTCTTT. This gives the protein CASSREGMNTEAFF.

This sequence joins TRBV6-4 and TRBJ2-1; 9 bases match TRBD2. CDR3 length: 15 residues. In germline, CDR1 is MRHNA, CDR2 SNTAGT. V trimming: 0 bases; J trimming: 8 bases; junction bases outside the gene matches: 5. For the CDR3, the DNA is TGTGCCAGCAGTGACTCGTCTAGCGGGATTGATGAGCAGTTCTTC. Its translation is CASSDSSSGIDEQFF.

The chain uses TRBV18 and TRBJ1-1; unclear D gene. Germline-derived CDR1 and CDR2 are KGHSH and LQKENI. This CDR3 region has 14 residues. The V gene lost 5 bases and the J gene lost 4 bases, with 14 bases spanning the gap. CDR3 coding DNA: TGTGCCAGCTCAAACCAAAGGGCTGGCACTGAAGCTTTCTTT. Its translation: CASSNQRAGTEAFF.

This sequence joins TRBV5-5 and TRBJ2-1, with 7 bases matching TRBD2. The V gene's germline CDR1 is SGHKS and CDR2 YYEKEE (reference sequence). The CDR3 totals 18 residues. The V and J ends lost 2 bases and 0 bases, in that order; junction bases with no gene match: 11. The CDR3 is CASSFLRGRARSYNEQFF. The DNA for the CDR3 is TGTGCCAGCAGCTTCCTCCGCGGGAGAGCCCGCTCCTACAATGAGCAGTTCTTC.

The chain links TRBV7-2 to TRBJ1-4, with D unresolved. CDR1 and CDR2 (germline): SGHTA, FQGNSA. V lost 6 bases, J lost 6 bases, and 11 bases lay in between. There are 13 residues in the CDR3. As DNA, the CDR3 is TGTGCCAGCAGGCCCATAGGAGATGAAAAACTGTTTTTT. Encoded protein: CASRPIGDEKLFF.

The chain links TRBV6-2 or TRBV6-3 to TRBJ2-1; TRBD2 matches 10 bases. V trimming: 2 bases; J trimming: 11 bases; junction bases outside the gene matches: 18. The CDR3 spans 18 residues. Germline CDR1 is MNHEY and CDR2 is SVGEGT. CDR3 loop: CASSYPPLVAGGPEKQFF. DNA of the CDR3: TGTGCCAGCAGTTACCCCCCTCTAGTAGCGGGAGGACCCGAGAAGCAGTTCTTC.

The chain is built from TRBV29-1 and TRBJ1-1, with D possibly being TRBD1 (5 bases). CDR1 and CDR2 from the germline V gene are SQVTM and ANQGSEA. V was shortened by 3 bases and J by 5 bases, with 13 bases between the two germline ends. This CDR3 contains 13 residues. The DNA of the CDR3 is TGCAGCGTTGATGCGCAGGGTAGAACTGAAGCTTTCTTT. Residues: CSVDAQGRTEAFF.

CDR3 in amino acids: CSARPGTGSEKLFF. The DNA for the CDR3 is TGCAGTGCCAGGCCCGGGACAGGGAGTGAAAAACTGTTTTTT. The J gene is TRBJ1-4, the V gene TRBV20-1; 9 bases agree with TRBD1. The CDR3 runs to 14 residues. The trim removed 6 bases at V and 7 bases at J, leaving 9 bases unmatched. Germline CDR1 reads DFQATT; CDR2 reads SNEGSKA (reference sequence).

The rearrangement links TRBV20-1 to TRBJ2-3; the D is unclear. There are 13 residues in the CDR3. Germline assignment: CDR1 DFQATT and CDR2 SNEGSKA (reference sequence). Trimming removed 0 bases from V and 10 bases from J, with 14 bases in between. The CDR3 region is CSARDSEFLPQYF. The CDR3 nucleotides are TGCAGTGCTAGAGATTCTGAGTTTCTGCCGCAGTATTTT.

This clonotype was recorded a few times. V is TRBV19 and J is TRBJ1-1, with 7 nucleotides matching TRBD1. Germline CDR1 and CDR2: LNHDA and SQIVND (reference sequence). The CDR3 is 15 residues long. The V and J ends lost 3 bases and 4 bases, in that order; junction bases with no gene match: 8. CDR3 DNA sequence: TGTGCCAGTAGTATCGGTAAGACAGGGTCCACTGAAGCTTTCTTT. This encodes CASSIGKTGSTEAFF.

The chain employs TRBV6-1 and TRBJ2-3; D ambiguous. The CDR3 is 13 amino acids. V gave up 6 bases and J gave up 0 bases, with 7 bases separating them. Germline lookup yields CDR1 MNHNS and CDR2 SASEGT. The CDR3 loop reads CASRTPSTDTQYF. The CDR3 DNA is TGTGCCAGCAGGACTCCCAGCACAGATACGCAGTATTTT.

This chain joins TRBV7-8 and TRBJ2-3; no definite D call. The germline V gene encodes CDR1 SGHVS and CDR2 FQNEAQ. Trimming removed 0 bases at V and 2 bases at J, with 9 bases between. The CDR3 contains 15 residues. In DNA, the CDR3 is TGTGCCAGCAGCTTAGCGCGGCAGAACACAGATACGCAGTATTTT. Translation gives CASSLARQNTDTQYF.

The CDR3 reads CAITSGRNEQFF. CDR3 coding DNA: TGTGCCATCACTAGCGGGAGGAATGAGCAGTTCTTC. V and J are TRBV21-1 and TRBJ2-1; the table names TRBD2, a call not compared with the DNA. TRBV21-1 counts as a pseudogene. There are 12 residues in the CDR3.

The gene calls are TRBV19 and TRBJ2-7; D perhaps matches TRBD1 (8 bases). The CDR3 is made up of 16 amino acids. CDR1 and CDR2 from the germline V gene are LNHDA and SQIVND (reference sequence). V lost 6 bases, J lost 2 bases, and 20 bases lay in between. The CDR3 nucleotides read TGTGCCAGTAGCCTTAGCAGCGGGACAGGAACCTACGAGCAGTACTTC. This encodes CASSLSSGTGTYEQYF.

This clonotype rates as large (0.1 to 1%). This chain joins TRBV11-2 and TRBJ2-7; 10 bases align to TRBD2. Trimming removed 5 bases from V and 8 bases from J; junction bases left unmatched: 12. In germline, CDR1 is SGHAT, CDR2 FQNNGV. The CDR3 is made up of 15 amino acids. The CDR3 bases are TGTGCCAGCAGCAACGGCCTAGCGGGAGTTAAACAGCAGTACTTC. This translates into CASSNGLAGVKQQYF.

This sequence joins TRBV5-1 and TRBJ2-2; 9 bases fit TRBD1. Germline V CDR1 and CDR2: SGHRS, YFSETQ. J lost 6 bases, V lost 3 bases, and 9 bases had no gene match. The CDR3 consists of 16 residues. The CDR3 loop is CASSSTGTGLAGELFF. As DNA, the CDR3 is TGCGCCAGCAGCTCAACCGGGACAGGGTTGGCCGGGGAGCTGTTTTTT.

This clonotype was counted a single time. This chain uses TRBV28 with TRBJ2-7; D is unclear. The V and J ends lost 2 bases and 4 bases respectively, with 6 bases between them. CDR1 is MDHEN, CDR2 SYDVKM, per germline. The CDR3 is 12 amino acids. The CDR3 bases are TGTGCCAGCAGTTTAGGGGTATACGAGCAGTACTTC. It is translated as CASSLGVYEQYF. Variable domain in full (rest from reference TRBV28 and TRBJ2-7): DVKVTQSSRYLVKRTGEKVFLECVQDMDHENMFWYRQDPGLGLRLIYFSYDVKMKEKGDIPEGYSVSREKKERFSLILESASTNQTSMYLCASSLGVYEQYFGPGTRLTVT.

The chain links TRBV2 to TRBJ1-2, with TRBD1 matching 10 bases. Germline V CDR1 and CDR2: SNHLY, FYNNEI. CDR3 length equals 15 residues. The V and J ends lost 4 bases and 3 bases, in that order; junction bases with no gene match: 5. CDR3 sequence: CASSADRGRDYGYTF. The CDR3 nucleotides read TGTGCCAGCAGTGCAGACAGGGGGCGCGACTATGGCTACACCTTC.

J is TRBJ2-1 and V is TRBV19; 8 nucleotides line up with TRBD2. Germline lookup yields CDR1 LNHDA and CDR2 SQIVND (reference sequence). Trimming at V came to 3 bases and at J to 8 bases, leaving 9 bases not matched to a gene. The length of the CDR3 is 15 residues. The CDR3 loop reads CASSISSGWGDEQFF. DNA of the CDR3: TGTGCCAGTAGTATTTCTAGCGGGTGGGGCGATGAGCAGTTCTTC.

This clonotype turned up a few times. This rearrangement joins TRBV20-1 to TRBJ2-3, with D unclear. The CDR3 has 12 residues. The germline V gene has CDR1 DFQATT and CDR2 SNEGSKA (reference sequence). V lost 6 bases to trimming and J lost 2 bases, with 9 bases between them. CDR3 nucleotide sequence: TGCAGTGCCCCAACCCTCACAGATACGCAGTATTTT. Protein product: CSAPTLTDTQYF.

This chain joins TRBV6-1 and TRBJ2-4, with D unclear. The V gene lost 6 bases and the J gene lost 0 bases, with 15 bases spanning the gap. The CDR3 loop spans 16 amino acids. Germline V gives CDR1 MNHNS, CDR2 SASEGT. The CDR3 coding sequence is TGTGCCAGCAGCCCCATTGGCGGATTAGCCAAAAACATTCAGTACTTC. It specifies CASSPIGGLAKNIQYF.

This chain links TRBV7-2 with TRBJ1-6; D remains ambiguous. This CDR3 contains 15 residues. Germline CDR1 and CDR2: SGHTA and FQGNSA. V was cut by 1 base and J by 10 bases, with 14 bases left in between. The CDR3 region has the DNA TGTGCCAGCAGCTTAGAGGGTGGGCGGGTCTCACCCCTCCACTTT. This sequence encodes CASSLEGGRVSPLHF.

In its sample, this clonotype was seen once. This rearrangement joins TRBV19 to TRBJ2-6; 8 bases match TRBD1. Germline CDR1 and CDR2: LNHDA and SQIVND (reference sequence). The V gene end was trimmed by 4 bases and the J gene end by 0 bases; junction bases not matched to a gene: 8. The CDR3 is 18 residues long. The CDR3 reads CASSRDRGYSSGANVLTF. The CDR3 DNA follows: TGTGCCAGTAGTAGAGACAGGGGCTACAGCTCTGGGGCCAACGTCCTGACTTTC.

The J gene is TRBJ2-6, the V gene TRBV7-2; D remains unclear. The CDR3 is 14 amino acids. Trimming left V 3 bases short and J 1 base short, with 4 bases between. Germline values: CDR1 SGHTA, CDR2 FQGNSA. CDR3 sequence: CASSFGSGANVLTF. For the CDR3, the DNA is TGTGCCAGCAGCTTTGGGTCTGGGGCCAACGTCCTGACTTTC.